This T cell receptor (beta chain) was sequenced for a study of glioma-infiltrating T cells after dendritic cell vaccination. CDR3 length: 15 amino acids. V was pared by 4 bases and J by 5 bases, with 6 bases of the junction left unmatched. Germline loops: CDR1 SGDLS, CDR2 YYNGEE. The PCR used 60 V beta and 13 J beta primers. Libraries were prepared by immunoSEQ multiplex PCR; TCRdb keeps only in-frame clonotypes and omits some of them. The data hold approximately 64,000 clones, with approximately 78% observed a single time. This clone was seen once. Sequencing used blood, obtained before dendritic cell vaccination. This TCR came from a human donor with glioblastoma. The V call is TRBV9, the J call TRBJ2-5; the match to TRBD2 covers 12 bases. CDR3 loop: CASSLRTSGAETQYF. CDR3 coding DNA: TGTGCCAGCAGCCTCAGGACTAGCGGGGCGGAGACCCAGTACTTC.